This T cell receptor (beta chain) derives from a study of T cell repertoires in cytomegalovirus infection. In the study overall: Carrying CMV and the relevant HLA type showed in public TCR beta signatures.

Regarding the study as a whole: Using cumulative public TCR beta family frequency, the authors identified those who carried CMV together with the relevant HLA. CMV-specific HLA-C-restricted TCR beta clonotypes dominated the ex vivo response.

TCRdb fed the reads into MiXCR, producing one record per CDR3 protein. This table has 740,000 or so distinct CDR3 sequences, 35% to 40% appearing once. This CDR3 is built from 13 residues. Trimming pared 2 bases from V and 7 bases from J, leaving 8 bases between. Germline V gene data show CDR1 as MGHDK and CDR2 as SYGVNS. Comments on this clonotype: Its antigen is undetermined.

The sequenced sample consisted of PBMCs. This chain connects TRBV25-1 to TRBJ2-2, with D maybe TRBD2 (5 bases). This sequence was found in a human donor in good health (CMV status not recorded). Some clones in this sample may be carry-over from other donors' samples. The CDR3 coding sequence is TGTGCCAGCAGTGAACCGGGGTACGGGGAGCTGTTTTTT. Protein product: CASSEPGYGELFF.